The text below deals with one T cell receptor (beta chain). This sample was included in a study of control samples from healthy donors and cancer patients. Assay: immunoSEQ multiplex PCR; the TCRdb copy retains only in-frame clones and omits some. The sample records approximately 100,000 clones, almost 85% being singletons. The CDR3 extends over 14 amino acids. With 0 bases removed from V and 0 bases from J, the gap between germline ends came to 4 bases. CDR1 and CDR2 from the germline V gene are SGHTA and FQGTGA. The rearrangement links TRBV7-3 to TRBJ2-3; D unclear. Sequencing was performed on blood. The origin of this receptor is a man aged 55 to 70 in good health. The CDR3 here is CASSLTLSTDTQYF. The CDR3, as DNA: TGTGCCAGCAGCTTAACCCTTAGCACAGATACGCAGTATTTT.